This T cell receptor beta chain emerged from a study of blood T cells in healthy people across ages. Whole-study findings and limits: Among T cells, TCR beta diversity per million cells dropped roughly linearly as age rose. Donor CMV status, an unknown factor, possibly confounded changes in expanded clonotypes.

Alongside a J-beta primer mix, a sample-barcoded 5' primer served in a second PCR lasting roughly 6 to 12 cycles. TCRdb reprocessed the 5' RACE reads via MiXCR and lists one record per CDR3 protein. The sample carries 1.5 million to 2 million distinct CDR3 sequences, about 28% recorded once. Caucasian, healthy and from Russia, the donors were aged between roughly 6 and 95. At least ten counts were recorded for this clonotype. The antigen is undetermined. Sequencing was done on a sample of blood. The origin of this receptor is a woman aged 25 to 45 in good health.

CDR3 amino acids: CSVDVTSGSYNEQFF. The CDR3 nucleotides read TGCAGCGTTGATGTGACTAGCGGCTCCTACAATGAGCAGTTCTTC. The V call is TRBV29-1, the J call TRBJ2-1, with 9 nucleotides matching TRBD2. The CDR3 is made up of 15 amino acids. Germline loops: CDR1 SQVTM, CDR2 ANQGSEA. The trim removed 3 bases at V and 0 bases at J, leaving 3 bases unmatched.